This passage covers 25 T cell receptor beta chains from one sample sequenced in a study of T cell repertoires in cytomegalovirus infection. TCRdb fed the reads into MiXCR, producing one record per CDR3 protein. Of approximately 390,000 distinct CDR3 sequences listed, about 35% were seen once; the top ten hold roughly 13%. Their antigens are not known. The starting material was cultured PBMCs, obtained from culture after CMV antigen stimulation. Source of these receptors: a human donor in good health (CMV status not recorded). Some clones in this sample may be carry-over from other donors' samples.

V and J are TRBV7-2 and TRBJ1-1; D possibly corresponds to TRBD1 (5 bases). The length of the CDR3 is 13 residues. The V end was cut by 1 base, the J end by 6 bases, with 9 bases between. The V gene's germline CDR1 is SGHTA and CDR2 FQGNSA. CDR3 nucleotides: TGTGCCAGCAGCTTAGGGGGGGTCCCTGAAGCTTTCTTT. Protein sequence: CASSLGGVPEAFF.

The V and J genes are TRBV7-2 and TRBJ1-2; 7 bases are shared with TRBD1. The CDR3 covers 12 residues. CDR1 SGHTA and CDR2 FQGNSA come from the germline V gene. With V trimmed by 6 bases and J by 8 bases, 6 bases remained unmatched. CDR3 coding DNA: TGTGCCAGCAGATCCGGGACAGAAGGCTACACCTTC. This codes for CASRSGTEGYTF.

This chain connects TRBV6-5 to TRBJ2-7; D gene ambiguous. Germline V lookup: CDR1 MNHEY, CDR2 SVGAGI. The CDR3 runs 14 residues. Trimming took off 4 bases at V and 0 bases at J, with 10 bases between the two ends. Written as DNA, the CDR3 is TGTGCCAGCAGTTTAACCGTCAGCTCCTACGAGCAGTACTTC. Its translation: CASSLTVSSYEQYF.

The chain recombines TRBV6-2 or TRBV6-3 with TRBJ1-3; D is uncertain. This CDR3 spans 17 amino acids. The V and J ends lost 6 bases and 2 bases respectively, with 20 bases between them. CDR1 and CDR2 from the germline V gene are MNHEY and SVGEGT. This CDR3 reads CASRPGLTLGPGNTIYF. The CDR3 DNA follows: TGTGCCAGCAGACCAGGATTGACTCTAGGGCCTGGAAACACCATATATTTT.

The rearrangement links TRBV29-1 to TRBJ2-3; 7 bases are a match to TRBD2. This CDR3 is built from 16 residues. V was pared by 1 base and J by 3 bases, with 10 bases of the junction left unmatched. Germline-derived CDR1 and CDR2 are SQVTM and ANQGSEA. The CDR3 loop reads CSVEALSGGVTDTQYF. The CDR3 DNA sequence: TGCAGCGTTGAAGCCTTATCGGGAGGAGTAACAGATACGCAGTATTTT.

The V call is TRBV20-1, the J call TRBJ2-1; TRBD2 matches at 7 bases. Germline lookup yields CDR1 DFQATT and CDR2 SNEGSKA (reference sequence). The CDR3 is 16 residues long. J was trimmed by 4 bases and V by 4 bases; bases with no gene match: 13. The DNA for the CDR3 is TGCAGTGCTATGGGCGGGCGGGAGTCGGTTTACAATGAGCAGTTCTTC. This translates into CSAMGGRESVYNEQFF.

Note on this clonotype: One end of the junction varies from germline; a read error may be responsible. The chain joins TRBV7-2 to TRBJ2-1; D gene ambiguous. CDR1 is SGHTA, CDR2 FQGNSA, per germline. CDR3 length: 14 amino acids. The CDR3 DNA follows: TGTGCCAGCCTTGCTGGTCTAGGAAGCAATGTGCAGTTCTTC. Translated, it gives CASLAGLGSNVQFF.

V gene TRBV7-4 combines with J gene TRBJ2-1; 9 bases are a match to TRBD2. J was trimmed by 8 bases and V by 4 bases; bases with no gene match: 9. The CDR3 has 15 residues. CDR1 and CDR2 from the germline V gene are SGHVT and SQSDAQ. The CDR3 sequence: CASSSTAGGPHEQFF. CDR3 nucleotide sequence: TGTGCCAGCAGCTCCACCGCGGGAGGGCCCCATGAGCAGTTCTTC.

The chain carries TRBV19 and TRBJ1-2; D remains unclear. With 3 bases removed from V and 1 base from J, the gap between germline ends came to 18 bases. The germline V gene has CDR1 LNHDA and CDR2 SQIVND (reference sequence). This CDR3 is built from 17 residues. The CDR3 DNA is TGTGCCAGTAGTATTTTGTCAGAGCCTAGGAATAACTATGGCTACACCTTC. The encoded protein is CASSILSEPRNNYGYTF.

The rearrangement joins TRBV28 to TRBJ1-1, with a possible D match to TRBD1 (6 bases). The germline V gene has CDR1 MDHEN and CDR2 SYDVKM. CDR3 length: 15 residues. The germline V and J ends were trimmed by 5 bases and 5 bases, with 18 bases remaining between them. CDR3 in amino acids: CASSPLQGGSTEAFF. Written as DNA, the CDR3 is TGTGCCAGCAGTCCCCTACAGGGAGGATCAACTGAAGCTTTCTTT.

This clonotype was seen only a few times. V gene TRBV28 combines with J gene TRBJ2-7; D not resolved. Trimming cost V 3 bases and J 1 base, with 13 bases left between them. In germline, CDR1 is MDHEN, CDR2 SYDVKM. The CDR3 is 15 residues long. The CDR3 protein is CASSLAQKQSYEQYF. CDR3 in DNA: TGTGCCAGCAGTTTGGCCCAAAAACAGTCCTACGAGCAGTACTTC.

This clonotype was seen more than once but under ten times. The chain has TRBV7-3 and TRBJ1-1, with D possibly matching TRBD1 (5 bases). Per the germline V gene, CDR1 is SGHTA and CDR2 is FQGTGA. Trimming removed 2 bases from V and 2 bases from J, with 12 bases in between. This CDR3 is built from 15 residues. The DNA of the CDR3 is TGTGCCAGCAGCTTATTCGCAGGGCTAAACACTGAAGCTTTCTTT. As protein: CASSLFAGLNTEAFF. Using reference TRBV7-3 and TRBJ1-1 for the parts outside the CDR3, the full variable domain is GAGVSQTPSNKVTEKGKYVELRCDPISGHTALYWYRQSLGQGPEFLIYFQGTGAADDSGLPNDRFFAVRPEGSVSTLKIQRTERGDSAVYLCASSLFAGLNTEAFFGQGTRLTVV.

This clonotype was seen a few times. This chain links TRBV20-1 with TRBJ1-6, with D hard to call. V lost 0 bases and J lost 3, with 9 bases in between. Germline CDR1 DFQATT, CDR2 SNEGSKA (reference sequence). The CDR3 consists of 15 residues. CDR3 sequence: CSARDGQNYNSPLHF. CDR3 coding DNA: TGCAGTGCTAGAGACGGGCAGAACTATAATTCACCCCTCCACTTT.

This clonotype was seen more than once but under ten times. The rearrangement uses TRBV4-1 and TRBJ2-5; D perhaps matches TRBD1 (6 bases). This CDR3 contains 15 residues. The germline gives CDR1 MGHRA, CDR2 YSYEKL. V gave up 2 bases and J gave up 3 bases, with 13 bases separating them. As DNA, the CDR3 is TGCGCCAGCAGCCAACTCGGACAGTCTAAAGAGACCCAGTACTTC. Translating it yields CASSQLGQSKETQYF.

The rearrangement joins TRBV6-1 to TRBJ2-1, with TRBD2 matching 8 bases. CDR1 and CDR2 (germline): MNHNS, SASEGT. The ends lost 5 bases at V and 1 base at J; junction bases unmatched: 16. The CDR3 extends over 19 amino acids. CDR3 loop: CASSYGRGLAGSSYNEQFF. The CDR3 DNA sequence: TGTGCCAGCAGTTATGGTCGGGGGCTAGCGGGTTCTTCCTACAATGAGCAGTTCTTC.

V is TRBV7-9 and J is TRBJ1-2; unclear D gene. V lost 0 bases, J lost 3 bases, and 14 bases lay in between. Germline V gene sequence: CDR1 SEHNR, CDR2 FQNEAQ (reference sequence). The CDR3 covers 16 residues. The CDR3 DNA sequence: TGTGCCAGCAGCTTAGCGGGAGGAGAACTCGACTATGGCTACACCTTC. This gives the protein CASSLAGGELDYGYTF. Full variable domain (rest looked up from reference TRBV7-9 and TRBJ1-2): DTGVSQNPRHKITKRGQNVTFRCDPISEHNRLYWYRQTLGQGPEFLTYFQNEAQLEKSRLLSDRFSAERPKGSFSTLEIQRTEQGDSAMYLCASSLAGGELDYGYTFGSGTRLTVV.

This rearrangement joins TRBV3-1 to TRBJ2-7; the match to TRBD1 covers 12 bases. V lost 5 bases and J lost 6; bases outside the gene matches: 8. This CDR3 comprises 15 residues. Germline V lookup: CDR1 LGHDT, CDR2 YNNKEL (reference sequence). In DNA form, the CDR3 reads TGTGCCAGCAGCTCCCGCGGGACAGGGGGCCGCGAGCAGTACTTC. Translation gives CASSSRGTGGREQYF.

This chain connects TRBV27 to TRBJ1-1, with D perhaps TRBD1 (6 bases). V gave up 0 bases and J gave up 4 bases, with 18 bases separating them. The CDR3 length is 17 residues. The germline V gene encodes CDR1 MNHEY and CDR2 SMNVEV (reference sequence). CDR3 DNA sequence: TGTGCCAGCAGTTTATCTCTGGGTGGGATAGGGGGCACTGAAGCTTTCTTT. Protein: CASSLSLGGIGGTEAFF.

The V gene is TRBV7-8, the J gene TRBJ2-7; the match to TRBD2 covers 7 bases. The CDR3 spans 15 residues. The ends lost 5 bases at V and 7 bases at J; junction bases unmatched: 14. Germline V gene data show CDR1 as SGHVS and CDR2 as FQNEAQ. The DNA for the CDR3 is TGTGCCAGCAGCAGCCGAGGGAGGGCGCTGGGTGAGCAGTACGTC. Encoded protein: CASSSRGRALGEQYV.

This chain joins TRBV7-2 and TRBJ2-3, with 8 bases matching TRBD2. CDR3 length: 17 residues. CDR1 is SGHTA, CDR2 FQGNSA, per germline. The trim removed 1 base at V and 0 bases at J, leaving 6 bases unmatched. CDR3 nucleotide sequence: TGTGCCAGCAGCTTAGAACGGGGCGGGAGGAGCACAGATACGCAGTATTTT. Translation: CASSLERGGRSTDTQYF.

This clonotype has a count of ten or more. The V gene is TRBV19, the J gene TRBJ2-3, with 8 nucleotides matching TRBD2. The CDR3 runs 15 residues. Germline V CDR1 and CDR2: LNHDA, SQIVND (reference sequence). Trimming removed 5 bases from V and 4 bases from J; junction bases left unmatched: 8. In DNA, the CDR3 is TGTGCCAGTAGTCACAGCGGGAGTGGCGCAGATACGCAGTATTTT. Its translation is CASSHSGSGADTQYF.

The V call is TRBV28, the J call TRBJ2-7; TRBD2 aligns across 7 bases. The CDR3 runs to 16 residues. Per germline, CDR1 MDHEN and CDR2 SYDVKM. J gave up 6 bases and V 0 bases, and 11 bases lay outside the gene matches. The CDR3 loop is CASSLCRGSVSCEQYF. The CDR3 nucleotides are TGTGCCAGCAGTTTATGCCGCGGGAGCGTTTCATGCGAGCAGTACTTC.

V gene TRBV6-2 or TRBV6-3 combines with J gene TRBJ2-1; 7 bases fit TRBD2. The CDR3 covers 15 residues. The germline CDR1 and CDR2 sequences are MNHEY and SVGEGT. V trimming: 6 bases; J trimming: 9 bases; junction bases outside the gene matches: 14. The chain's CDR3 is CASSTNWDYNFEQFF. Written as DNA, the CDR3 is TGTGCCAGCAGCACCAATTGGGACTACAACTTTGAGCAGTTCTTC.

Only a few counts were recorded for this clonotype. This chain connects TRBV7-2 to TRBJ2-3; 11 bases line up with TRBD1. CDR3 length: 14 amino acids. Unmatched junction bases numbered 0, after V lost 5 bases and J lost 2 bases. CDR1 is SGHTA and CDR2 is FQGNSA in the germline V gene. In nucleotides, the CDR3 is TGTGCCAGCAGCGGACAGGGGGCCACAGATACGCAGTATTTT. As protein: CASSGQGATDTQYF.

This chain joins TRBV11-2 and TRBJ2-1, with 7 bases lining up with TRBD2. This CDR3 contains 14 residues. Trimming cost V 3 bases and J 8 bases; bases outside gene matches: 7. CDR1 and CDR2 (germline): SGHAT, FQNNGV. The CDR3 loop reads CASSLGGGYDEQFF. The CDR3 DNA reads TGTGCCAGCAGCTTGGGGGGGGGTTACGATGAGCAGTTCTTC.